The sequence of this T cell receptor (beta chain) was determined in a study of blood T cell repertoires in COVID-19 (TCRdb year 2020). About the study as a whole: Samples from collaborators originated in the United States, Italy and Spain and spanned both the acute and convalescent phases of COVID-19. The prospective study material was composed of cDNA or gDNA derived from T cells, B-cell-depleted T cells, or PBMCs. Subjects who had been exposed to COVID-19, were actively infected with it, or had recovered from it provided the deeply sampled blood TCRbeta repertoires that made up the dataset. The repertoires were made available in a free public database intended to serve as a resource for research on the immune response to SARS-CoV-2. The samples were drawn from two sources: the first 160 participants of the ongoing ImmuneRACE study, and over 1,000 subjects contributed by 6 global collaborators. The sample metadata nearly always contained a de-identified subject ID, COVID-19 status, age in years and sex. Where available, HLA class I and class II types were obtained from metadata supplied by the sample provider rather than from assay-based typing. Beyond this particular receptor, the publication reports: Clinical and demographic metadata were provided uncurated, with the amount varying by source and participant.

Turning to this clone: Its antigen target is currently unknown. No base quality information exists; no much larger clone differs at one position.

Whole blood was collected in K2EDTA tubes by collaborating institutions according to the institutions' own protocols. Collaborator samples were shipped for TCRbeta analysis as frozen whole blood, isolated PBMCs, or DNA extracted from either sample type. TCRbeta CDR3 regions were amplified from genomic DNA by means of the immunoSEQ Assay, a bias-controlled multiplex PCR. On the authors' methods: The number of nucleated cells in each sample was estimated by amplification of reference gene primers within the assay. To quantify the absolute abundance of each unique TCRbeta CDR3 rearrangement, sequence reads were collapsed and filtered. Productive Simpson clonality was computed per sample as the square root of Simpson's diversity index over productive rearrangements. The table comes from immuneACCESS by way of TCRdb, which keeps in-frame sequences with V and J called. Part of the clones is missing from these tables; in studies checked, under half for an unresolved V gene and the rest for unknown reasons. The DNA was the basis for D and trimming; V, J and clone size are from that table. The sample contains about 190,000 clones, less than 85% of them found a single time. The ten largest clonotypes hold about an eighth of the sample.

The receptor was derived from a woman between 45 and 65 years old with acute or convalescent COVID-19. Sequenced input: peripheral blood.

The DNA sequence is given as TGTGCCAGCAGTTACGAGGGAGGGGTCCGCGAGCAGTACTTC. It codes for CASSYEGGVREQYF. The sequence is built from TRBV6-5 and TRBJ2-7; TRBD2 matches 7 bases in the middle. Counted from cysteine to phenylalanine, this CDR3 has 14 amino acids. Only the CDR3 part of the read is kept: 42 bases, read in frame from the first base. Relative to germline, V is missing 2 bases and J is missing 6 bases, with 7 bases of the junction outside any gene match. CDR1 and CDR2, looked up from the germline V gene, are MNHEY and SVGAGI.